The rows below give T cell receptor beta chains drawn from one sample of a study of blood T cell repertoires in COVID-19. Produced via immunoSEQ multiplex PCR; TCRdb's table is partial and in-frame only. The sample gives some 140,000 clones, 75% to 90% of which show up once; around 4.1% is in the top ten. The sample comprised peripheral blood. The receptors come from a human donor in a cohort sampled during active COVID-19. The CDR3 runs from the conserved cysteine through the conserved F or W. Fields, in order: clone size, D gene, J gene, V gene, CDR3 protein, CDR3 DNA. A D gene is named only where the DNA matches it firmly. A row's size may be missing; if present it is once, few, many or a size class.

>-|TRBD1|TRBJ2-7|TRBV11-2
CASSLAGRTGSYEQYF
TGTGCCAGCAGCTTGGCGGGGAGGACAGGGTCCTACGAGCAGTACTTC
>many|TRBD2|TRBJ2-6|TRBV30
CASPGLAGESAGANVLTF
TGTGCCTCCCCGGGACTAGCGGGAGAGAGTGCTGGGGCCAACGTCCTGACTTTC
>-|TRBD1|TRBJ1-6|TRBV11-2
CASSPRQGLSPLHF
TGTGCCAGCAGCCCACGACAGGGGTTATCACCCCTCCACTTT
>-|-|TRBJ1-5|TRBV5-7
CASSLKPHWSNQPQHF
TGTGCCAGCAGCTTGAAGCCCCACTGGAGCAATCAGCCCCAGCATTTT
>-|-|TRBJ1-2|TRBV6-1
CASSEDSYSYGYTF
TGTGCCAGCAGTGAGGACAGTTATTCATATGGCTACACCTTC
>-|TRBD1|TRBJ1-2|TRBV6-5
CASRRDRVGGYTF
TGTGCCAGCAGACGGGACAGAGTTGGTGGCTACACCTTC
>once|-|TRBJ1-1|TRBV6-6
CASSYRGANTEAFF
TGTGCCAGCAGTTACAGGGGCGCAAACACTGAAGCTTTCTTT
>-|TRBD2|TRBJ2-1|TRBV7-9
CASSASGGALDEQFF
TGTGCCAGCAGCGCTAGCGGGGGGGCTCTCGATGAGCAGTTCTTC
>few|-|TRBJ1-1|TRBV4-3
CASSLPGIRAFF
TGCGCCAGCAGCCTCCCAGGGATTCGGGCTTTCTTT
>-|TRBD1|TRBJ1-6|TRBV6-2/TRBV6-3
CASSLSGTGDPPLHF
TGTGCCAGCAGTCTATCCGGGACAGGGGACCCACCCCTCCACTTT
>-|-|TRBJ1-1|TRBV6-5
CASSYYLQGKNTEAFF
TGTGCCAGCAGTTACTACTTGCAGGGAAAGAACACTGAAGCTTTCTTT
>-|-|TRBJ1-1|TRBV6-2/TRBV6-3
CASSSPHKAVGTEAFF
TGTGCCAGCAGTTCCCCCCACAAGGCGGTAGGCACTGAAGCTTTCTTT
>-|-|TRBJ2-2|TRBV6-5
CASQKQANTGELFF
TGTGCCAGCCAGAAACAAGCGAACACCGGGGAGCTGTTTTTT
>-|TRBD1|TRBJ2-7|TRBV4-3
CASSQATGGSSYEQYF
TGCGCCAGCAGCCAGGCCACAGGGGGGAGCTCCTACGAGCAGTACTTC
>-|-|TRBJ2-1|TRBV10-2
CAGARAHNEQFF
TGCGCCGGAGCTCGTGCACACAATGAGCAGTTCTTC
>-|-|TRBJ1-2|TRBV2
CASWGRGGARDGYTF
TGTGCCAGCTGGGGTCGGGGGGGCGCTCGGGATGGCTACACCTTC
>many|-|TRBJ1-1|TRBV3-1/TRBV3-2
CASSQTGEAFF
TGTGCCAGCAGCCAAACAGGAGAAGCTTTCTTT
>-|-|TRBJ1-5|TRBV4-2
CASSQDRVKGNQPQHF
TGTGCCAGCAGCCAAGACAGGGTTAAGGGCAATCAGCCCCAGCATTTT
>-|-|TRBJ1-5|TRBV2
CASSEGTDYQPQHF
TGTGCCAGCAGTGAAGGGACAGACTATCAGCCCCAGCATTTT
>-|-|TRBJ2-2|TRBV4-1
CASSQDPGTGELFF
TGCGCCAGCAGCCAGGATCCGGGGACCGGGGAGCTGTTTTTT
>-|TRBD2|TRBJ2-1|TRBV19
CASRPPGLAVREQFF
TGTGCCAGTAGACCTCCCGGACTAGCTGTTAGGGAGCAGTTCTTC